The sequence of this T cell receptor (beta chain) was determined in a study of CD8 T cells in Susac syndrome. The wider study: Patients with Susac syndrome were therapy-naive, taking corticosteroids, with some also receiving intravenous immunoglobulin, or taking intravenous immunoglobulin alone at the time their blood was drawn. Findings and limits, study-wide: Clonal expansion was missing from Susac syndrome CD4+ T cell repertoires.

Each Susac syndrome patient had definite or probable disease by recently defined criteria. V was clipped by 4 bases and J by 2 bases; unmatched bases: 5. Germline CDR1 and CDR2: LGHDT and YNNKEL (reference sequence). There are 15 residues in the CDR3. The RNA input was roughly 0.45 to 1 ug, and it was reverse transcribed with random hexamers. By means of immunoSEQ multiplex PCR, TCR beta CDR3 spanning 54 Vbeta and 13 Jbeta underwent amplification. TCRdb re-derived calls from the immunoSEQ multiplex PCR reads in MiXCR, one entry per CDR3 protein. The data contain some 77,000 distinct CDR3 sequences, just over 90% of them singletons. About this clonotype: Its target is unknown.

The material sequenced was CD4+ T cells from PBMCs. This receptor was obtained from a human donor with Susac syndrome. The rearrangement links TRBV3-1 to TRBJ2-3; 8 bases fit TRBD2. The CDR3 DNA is TGTGCCAGCAGCCTTGGACTAGCACCCACAGATACGCAGTATTTT. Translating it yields CASSLGLAPTDTQYF.